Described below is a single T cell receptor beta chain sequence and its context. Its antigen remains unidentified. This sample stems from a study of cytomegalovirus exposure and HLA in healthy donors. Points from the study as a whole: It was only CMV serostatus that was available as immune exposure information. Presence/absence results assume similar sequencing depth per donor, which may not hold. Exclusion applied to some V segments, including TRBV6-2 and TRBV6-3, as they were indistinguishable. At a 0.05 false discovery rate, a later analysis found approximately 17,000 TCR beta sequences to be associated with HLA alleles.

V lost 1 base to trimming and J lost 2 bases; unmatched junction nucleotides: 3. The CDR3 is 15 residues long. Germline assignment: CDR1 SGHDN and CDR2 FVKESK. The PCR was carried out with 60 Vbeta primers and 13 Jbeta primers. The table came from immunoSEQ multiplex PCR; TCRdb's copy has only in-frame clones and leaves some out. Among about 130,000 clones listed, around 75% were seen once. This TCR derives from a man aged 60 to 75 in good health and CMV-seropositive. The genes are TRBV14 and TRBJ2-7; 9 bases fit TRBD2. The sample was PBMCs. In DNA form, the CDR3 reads TGTGCCAGCAGCCAAGCTAGCGGGGTTACCTACGAGCAGTACTTC. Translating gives CASSQASGVTYEQYF. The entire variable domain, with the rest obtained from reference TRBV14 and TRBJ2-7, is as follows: EAGVTQFPSHSVIEKGQTVTLRCDPISGHDNLYWYRRVMGKEIKFLLHFVKESKQDESGMPNNRFLAERTGGTYSTLKVQPAELEDSGVYFCASSQASGVTYEQYFGPGTRLTVT.